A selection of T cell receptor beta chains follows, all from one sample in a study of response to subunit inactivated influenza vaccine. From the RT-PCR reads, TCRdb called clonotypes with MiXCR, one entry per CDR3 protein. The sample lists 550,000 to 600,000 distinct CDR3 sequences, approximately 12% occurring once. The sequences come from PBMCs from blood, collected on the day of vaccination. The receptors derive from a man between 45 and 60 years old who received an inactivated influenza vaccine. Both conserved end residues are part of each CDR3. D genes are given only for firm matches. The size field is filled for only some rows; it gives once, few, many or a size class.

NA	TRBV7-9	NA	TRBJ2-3	TGTGCCAGCAGCTTATTAGGAGGGGGCCTTACAGATACGCAGTATTTT	CASSLLGGGLTDTQYF
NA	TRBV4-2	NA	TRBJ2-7	TGTGCCAGCAGCCAGGACTACCTGGGCGAGCAGTACTTC	CASSQDYLGEQYF
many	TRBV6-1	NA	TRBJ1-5	TGTGCCAGCAGTCCTAAATGGGGTAGCAATCAGCCCCAGCATTTT	CASSPKWGSNQPQHF
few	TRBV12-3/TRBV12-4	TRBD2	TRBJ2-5	TGTGCCAGCAGTTTACCCGGGACTAGCGGCCCAGAGACCCAGTACTTC	CASSLPGTSGPETQYF
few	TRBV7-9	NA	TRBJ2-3	TGTGCCAGCAGCTTCTCCGGGATAGATACGCAGTATTTT	CASSFSGIDTQYF
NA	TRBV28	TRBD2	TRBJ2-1	TGTGTCAGCGGGGCTATTCAAGATGAGCAGTTCTTC	CVSGAIQDEQFF
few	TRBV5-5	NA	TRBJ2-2	TGTGCCAGCAGCTTGTTGCCTCGAGGCACCGGGGAGCTGTTTTTT	CASSLLPRGTGELFF
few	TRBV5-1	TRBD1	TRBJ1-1	TGCGCCAGCAGCGATGAAGACAGGGGAGAGGACACTGAAGCTTTCTTT	CASSDEDRGEDTEAFF
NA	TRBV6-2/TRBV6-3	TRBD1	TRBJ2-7	TGTGCCAGCAGACCCCGGACAGGGAACTACGAGCAGTACTTC	CASRPRTGNYEQYF
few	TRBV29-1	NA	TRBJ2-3	TGCAGCGTTGGACAGAAACTATCCACAGATACGCAGTATTTT	CSVGQKLSTDTQYF
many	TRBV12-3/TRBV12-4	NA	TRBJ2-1	TGTGCCAGCAGCTTGGGGACCGGTTACAATGAGCAGTTCTTC	CASSLGTGYNEQFF
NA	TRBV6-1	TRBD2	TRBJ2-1	TGTGCCAGCAGTACACTAGCGCTGTCCTACAATGAGCAGTTCTTC	CASSTLALSYNEQFF
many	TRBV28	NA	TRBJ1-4	TGTGCCAGCAGTCTGGGGCCATCGTTTAGAGGGGTTGTTGGAAAACTGTTTTTT	CASSLGPSFRGVVGKLFF
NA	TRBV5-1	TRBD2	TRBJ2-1	TGCGCCAGCAGCGCCCGACTAGCGGGAGGGAACAATGAGCAGTTCTTC	CASSARLAGGNNEQFF
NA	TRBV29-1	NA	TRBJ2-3	TGCAGCGTGGATGGACTCACAGATACGCAGTATTTT	CSVDGLTDTQYF
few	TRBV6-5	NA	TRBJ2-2	TGTGCCAGCGGTTGGAGGTACACCGGGGAGCTGTTTTTT	CASGWRYTGELFF
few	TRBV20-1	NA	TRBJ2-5	TGCAGTGCTAGAGACGGGTCTAGCCGGCAAGAGACCCAGTACTTC	CSARDGSSRQETQYF
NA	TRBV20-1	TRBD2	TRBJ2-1	TGCAGTGCTAGAGCCTGGACTAGCGGGTATGCTGAGCAGTTCTTC	CSARAWTSGYAEQFF
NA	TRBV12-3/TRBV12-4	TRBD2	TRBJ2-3	TGTGCCAGCCGGCGGGAGGGGGGGGATACGCAGTATTTT	CASRREGGDTQYF
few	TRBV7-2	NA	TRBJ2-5	TGTGCCAGCAGCTTATCTCTGAACACGCCCCAAGAGACCCAGTACTTC	CASSLSLNTPQETQYF
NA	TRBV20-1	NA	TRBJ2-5	TGCAGTGCTAGAGACTCCCAAGAGACCCAGTACTTC	CSARDSQETQYF
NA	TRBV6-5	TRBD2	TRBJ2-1	TGTGCCAGCAGTTACCTTACTAGCGGGGGCTCCTACAATGAGCAGTTCTTC	CASSYLTSGGSYNEQFF
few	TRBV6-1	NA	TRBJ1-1	TGTGCCAGCAGTACCGGGACATTGAACACTGAAGCTTTCTTT	CASSTGTLNTEAFF
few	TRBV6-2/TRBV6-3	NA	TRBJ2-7	TGTGCCAGCAGTTATAGGGATGGAAGGTACTACGAGCAGTACTTC	CASSYRDGRYYEQYF
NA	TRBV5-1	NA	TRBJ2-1	TGCGCCAGCAGCCAGCTAGGGGGGCCCTACAATGAGCAGTTCTTC	CASSQLGGPYNEQFF
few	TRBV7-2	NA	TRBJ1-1	TGTGCCAGCAGCTCCTACATGCACCAAGCTTTCTTT	CASSSYMHQAFF
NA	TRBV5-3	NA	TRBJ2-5	TGTGCCAGGGGCCCTGGACACACGTACCAAGAGACCCAGTACTTC	CARGPGHTYQETQYF
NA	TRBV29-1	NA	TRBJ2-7	TGCAGCGTTGGGGGGGTCTCCTACGAGCAGTACTTC	CSVGGVSYEQYF
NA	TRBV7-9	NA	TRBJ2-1	TGTGCCAGCAGCTCCAGCGGTGACAGCTACAATGAGCAGTTCTTC	CASSSSGDSYNEQFF
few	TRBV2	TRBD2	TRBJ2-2	TGTGCCAGCAGGACCCGTGCGGGAGAGGTGACCGGGGAGCTGTTTTTT	CASRTRAGEVTGELFF
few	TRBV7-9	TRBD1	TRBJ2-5	TGTGCCAGCAGCTTAGGGGGGACAGGACAAGAGACCCAGTACTTC	CASSLGGTGQETQYF
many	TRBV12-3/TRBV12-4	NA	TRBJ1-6	TGTGCCAGCAGTTTGGGTCGGGATTCACCCCTCCACTTT	CASSLGRDSPLHF
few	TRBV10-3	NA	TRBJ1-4	TGTGCCATCAGTGAAGCGGGAACGGCAACTAATGAAAAACTGTTTTTT	CAISEAGTATNEKLFF
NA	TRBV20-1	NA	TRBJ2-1	TGCAGTGCTAGCGAGTCCAATGAGCAGTTCTTC	CSASESNEQFF
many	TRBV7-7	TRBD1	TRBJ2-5	TGTGCCAGCAGCGTTGACAGGGCAGAGACCCAGTACTTC	CASSVDRAETQYF
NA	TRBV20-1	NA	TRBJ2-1	TGCAGTGTAGACCTACACGTCGGGCAGTTCTTC	CSVDLHVGQFF
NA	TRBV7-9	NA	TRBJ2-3	TGTGCCAGCAGTTTCCCGGCAGGGTTGTTCACAGATACGCAGTATTTT	CASSFPAGLFTDTQYF
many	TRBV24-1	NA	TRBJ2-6	TGTGCCACCAGTGATGATGACATTACTGGGGCCAACGTCCTGACTTTC	CATSDDDITGANVLTF
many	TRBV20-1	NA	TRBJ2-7	TGCAGTGCTAGGGGACTTCAGGTATACGAGCAGTACTTC	CSARGLQVYEQYF
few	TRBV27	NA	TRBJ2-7	TGTGCCAGCAGAGAATCCCATAGCGGATGGTACGAGCAGTACTTC	CASRESHSGWYEQYF
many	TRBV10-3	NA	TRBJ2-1	TGTGCCATGGGTAGGTCCGAGCTCAATGAGCAGTTCTTC	CAMGRSELNEQFF
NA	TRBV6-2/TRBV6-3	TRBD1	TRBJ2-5	TGTGCCAGCAGAAGAACCGGGACAGGGGGACGAGAGACCCAGTACTTC	CASRRTGTGGRETQYF
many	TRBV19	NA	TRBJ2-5	TGTGCCAGTAGTAGGGGGACGGAGACCCAGTACTTC	CASSRGTETQYF
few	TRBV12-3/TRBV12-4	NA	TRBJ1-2	TGTGCCAGCAGTGCAGCGGGGGTATCCTATGGCTACACCTTC	CASSAAGVSYGYTF
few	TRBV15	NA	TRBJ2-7	TGTGCCACCAGCAAAGCTTTCGGGACGTCGGCCTACGAGCAGTACTTC	CATSKAFGTSAYEQYF
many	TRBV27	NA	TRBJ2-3	TGTGCCAGCAGTTTATCGTTTGGGCAGAGCACAGATACGCAGTATTTT	CASSLSFGQSTDTQYF
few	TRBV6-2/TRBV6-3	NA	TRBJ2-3	TGTGCCAGCAGCTCCCTGGGGTATGGCACAGATACGCAGTATTTT	CASSSLGYGTDTQYF
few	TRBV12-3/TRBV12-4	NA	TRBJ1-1	TGTGCCAGCAGTTTATACGGGGAAGCTTTCTTT	CASSLYGEAFF
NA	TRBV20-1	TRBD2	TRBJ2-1	TGCAGTGCTTACAGCGGGAGGTTCTCCTACAATGAGCAGTTCTTC	CSAYSGRFSYNEQFF
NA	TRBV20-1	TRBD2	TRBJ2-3	TGCAGTGCTGAGACTAGCGGAACCACAGATACGCAGTATTTT	CSAETSGTTDTQYF
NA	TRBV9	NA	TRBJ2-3	TGTGCCAGCAGCGCCGGACGGCTCACAGATACGCAGTATTTT	CASSAGRLTDTQYF
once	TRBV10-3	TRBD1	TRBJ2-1	TGTGCCATCAGGGACAGGGGGGGGTGGAATGAGCAGTTCTTC	CAIRDRGGWNEQFF
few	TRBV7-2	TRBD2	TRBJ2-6	TGTGCCAGCAGCTTAGCGCTAGCGGGAGAAGCTGGGGCCAACGTCCTGACTTTC	CASSLALAGEAGANVLTF
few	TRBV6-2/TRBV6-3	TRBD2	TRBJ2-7	TGTGCCAGCAGAGGCGGGGGGCCTTTATCCTACGAGCAGTACTTC	CASRGGGPLSYEQYF
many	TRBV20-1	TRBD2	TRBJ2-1	TGCAGTGCAGAAATGCTAGCGGGAGTCGCTGGGTACAATGAGCAGTTCTTC	CSAEMLAGVAGYNEQFF